Below, one T cell receptor (beta chain) is given with its context. Its antigen is as yet unknown. Alongside a J-beta primer mix, a sample-barcoded 5' primer served in a second PCR lasting roughly 7 to 11 cycles. TCRdb recomputed calls from the 5' RACE reads with MiXCR, one row per CDR3 protein. The data contain over 750,000 distinct CDR3 sequences, roughly 25% of them seen just once; the ten biggest clones take up 9.4%. The V gene lost 0 bases and the J gene lost 14 bases, with 16 bases spanning the gap. The length of the CDR3 is 12 residues. CDR1 SQVTM and CDR2 ANQGSEA come from the germline V gene. The data were taken from a study of blood T cells in healthy people across ages. Findings and caveats of the study: As age increased, TCR beta diversity per million T cells fell in a roughly linear fashion. CMV status of donors was not determined, possibly confounding expanded clonotype changes.

These records were also assigned to another study, of T cells of mothers and their children. That study reports: Every mother supplied over 9.5 million TCR beta CDR3 reads and every child 2.5 million to 3.5 million.

The sample taken for sequencing was blood. V is TRBV29-1 and J is TRBJ1-2; a weak D match, TRBD1 (5 bases). This receptor was taken from a boy younger than 18 in good health. In nucleotides, the CDR3 is TGCAGCGTTGAAGAGGGGGAACCCCCGTGGACCTTC. Its protein product is CSVEEGEPPWTF.